This T cell receptor (beta chain) was identified in a study of blood T cell repertoires in COVID-19. Study as a whole: There were acute and convalescent COVID-19 samples, and they came from the United States, Italy and Spain. Nucleic acid was either cDNA or gDNA, and it came from T cells, B-cell-depleted T cells, or PBMCs.

V lost 4 bases, J lost 8 bases, and 12 bases lay in between. CDR1 SEHNR and CDR2 FQNEAQ come from the germline V gene (reference sequence). This CDR3 is 14 amino acids long. Libraries were prepared by immunoSEQ multiplex PCR; TCRdb keeps only in-frame clonotypes and omits some of them. The sample gives 60,000 to 95,000 clones, less than 85% of which show up once; 2.5% to 3% is in the top ten. The V call is TRBV7-9, the J call TRBJ1-6, with D possibly being TRBD1 (5 bases). The source of this sequence is a human donor with acute or convalescent COVID-19. The donor label of this sample is uncertain. The sample comprised peripheral blood. The CDR3, as DNA: TGTGCCAGCAGCTGGGGGGGAGTCGATTCACCCCTCCACTTT. Translation gives CASSWGGVDSPLHF.